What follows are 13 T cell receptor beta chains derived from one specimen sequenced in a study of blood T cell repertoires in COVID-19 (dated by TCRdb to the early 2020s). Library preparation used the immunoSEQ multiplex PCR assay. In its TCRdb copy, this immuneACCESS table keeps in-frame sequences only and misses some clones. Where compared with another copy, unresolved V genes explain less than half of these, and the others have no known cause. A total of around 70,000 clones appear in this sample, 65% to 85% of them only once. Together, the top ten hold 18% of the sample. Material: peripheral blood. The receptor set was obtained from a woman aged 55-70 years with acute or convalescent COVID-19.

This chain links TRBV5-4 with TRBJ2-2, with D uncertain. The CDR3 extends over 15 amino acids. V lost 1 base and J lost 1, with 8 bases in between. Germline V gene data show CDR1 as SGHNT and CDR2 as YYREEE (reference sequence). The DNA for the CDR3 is TGTGCCAGCAGCTTGTTACAGCAGAACACCGGGGAGCTGTTTTTT. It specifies CASSLLQQNTGELFF.

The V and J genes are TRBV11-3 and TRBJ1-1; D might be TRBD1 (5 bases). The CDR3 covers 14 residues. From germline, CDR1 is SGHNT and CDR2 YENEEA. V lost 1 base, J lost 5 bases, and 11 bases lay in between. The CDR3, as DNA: TGTGCCAGCAGCTTAGGGGGGGGTGAGACTGAAGCTTTCTTT. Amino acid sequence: CASSLGGGETEAFF.

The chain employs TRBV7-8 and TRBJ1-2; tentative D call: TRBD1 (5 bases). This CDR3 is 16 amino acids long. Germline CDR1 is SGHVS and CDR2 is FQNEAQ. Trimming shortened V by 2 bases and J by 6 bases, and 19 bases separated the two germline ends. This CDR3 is CASSLTAGGDSNGYTF. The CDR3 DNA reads TGTGCCAGCAGCTTAACGGCCGGCGGGGACTCTAATGGCTACACCTTC.

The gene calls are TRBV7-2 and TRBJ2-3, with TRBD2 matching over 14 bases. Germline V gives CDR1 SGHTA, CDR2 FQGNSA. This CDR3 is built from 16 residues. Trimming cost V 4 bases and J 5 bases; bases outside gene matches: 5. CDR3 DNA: TGTGCCAGCAGCTCGACTAGCGGGGGGGCTAGAGATACGCAGTATTTT. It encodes CASSSTSGGARDTQYF. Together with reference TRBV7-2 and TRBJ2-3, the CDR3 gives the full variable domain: GAGVSQSPSNKVTEKGKDVELRCDPISGHTALYWYRQSLGQGLEFLIYFQGNSAPDKSGLPSDRFSAERTGGSVSTLTIQRTQQEDSAVYLCASSSTSGGARDTQYFGPGTRLTVL.

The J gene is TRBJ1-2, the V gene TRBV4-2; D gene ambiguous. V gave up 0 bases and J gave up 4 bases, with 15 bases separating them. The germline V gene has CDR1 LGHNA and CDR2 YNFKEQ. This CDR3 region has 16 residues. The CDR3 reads CASSQEGGRRGYGYTF. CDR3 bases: TGTGCCAGCAGCCAAGAAGGCGGGCGTCGGGGCTATGGCTACACCTTC.

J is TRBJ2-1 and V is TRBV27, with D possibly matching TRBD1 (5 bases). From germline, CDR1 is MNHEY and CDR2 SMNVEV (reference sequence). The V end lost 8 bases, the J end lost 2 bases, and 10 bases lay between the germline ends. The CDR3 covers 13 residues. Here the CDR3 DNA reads TGTGCCAGCTCGCAGGGCCCCTACAATGAGCAGTTCTTC. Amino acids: CASSQGPYNEQFF.

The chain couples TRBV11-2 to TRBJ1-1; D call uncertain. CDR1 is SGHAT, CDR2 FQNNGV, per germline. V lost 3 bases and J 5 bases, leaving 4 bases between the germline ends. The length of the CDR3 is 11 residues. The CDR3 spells CASSFETEAFF. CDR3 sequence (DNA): TGTGCCAGCAGCTTTGAGACTGAAGCTTTCTTT.

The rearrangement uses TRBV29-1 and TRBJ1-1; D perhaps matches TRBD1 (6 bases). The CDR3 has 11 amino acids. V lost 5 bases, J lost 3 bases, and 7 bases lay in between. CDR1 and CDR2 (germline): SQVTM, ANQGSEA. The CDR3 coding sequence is TGCAGCGTTACAGGGTACACTGAAGCTTTCTTT. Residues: CSVTGYTEAFF. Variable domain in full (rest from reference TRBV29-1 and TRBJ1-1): SAVISQKPSRDICQRGTSLTIQCQVDSQVTMMFWYRQQPGQSLTLIATANQGSEATYESGFVIDKFPISRPNLTFSTLTVSNMSPEDSSIYLCSVTGYTEAFFGQGTRLTVV.

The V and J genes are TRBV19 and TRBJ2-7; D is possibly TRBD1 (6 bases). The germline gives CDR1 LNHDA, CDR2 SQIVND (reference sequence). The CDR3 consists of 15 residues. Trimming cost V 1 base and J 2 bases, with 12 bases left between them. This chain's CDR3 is CASSIARDKPYEQYF. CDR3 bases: TGTGCCAGTAGTATAGCCAGGGACAAGCCCTACGAGCAGTACTTC.

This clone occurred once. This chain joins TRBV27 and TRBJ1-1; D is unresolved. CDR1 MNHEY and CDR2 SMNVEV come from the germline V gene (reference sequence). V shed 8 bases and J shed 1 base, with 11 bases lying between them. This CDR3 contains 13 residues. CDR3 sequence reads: CASRGGTNTEAFF. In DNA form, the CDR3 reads TGTGCCAGCCGGGGAGGAACGAACACTGAAGCTTTCTTT.

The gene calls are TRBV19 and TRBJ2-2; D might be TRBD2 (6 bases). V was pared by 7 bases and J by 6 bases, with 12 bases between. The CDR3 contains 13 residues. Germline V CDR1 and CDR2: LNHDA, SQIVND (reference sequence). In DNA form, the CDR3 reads TGTGCCAGTACCCCGGAGGGGTCCGGGGAGCTGTTTTTT. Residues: CASTPEGSGELFF.

The CDR3 DNA follows: TGTGCCACCAGTGACAATACCCGGACAGGGACGATCGGCTACACCTTC. Translation: CATSDNTRTGTIGYTF. The rearrangement joins TRBV24-1 to TRBJ1-2, with 8 bases matching TRBD1. CDR1 and CDR2 from the germline V gene are KGHDR and SFDVKD. Losses at the gene ends were 4 bases for V and 8 bases for J; bases not matched to a gene: 14. The CDR3 runs 16 residues.

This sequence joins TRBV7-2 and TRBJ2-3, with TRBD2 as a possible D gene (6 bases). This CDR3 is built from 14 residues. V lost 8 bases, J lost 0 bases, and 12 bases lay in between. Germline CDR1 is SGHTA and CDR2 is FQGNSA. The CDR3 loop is CASSRGTSTDTQYF. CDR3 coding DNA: TGTGCCAGCTCCCGGGGGACTAGCACAGATACGCAGTATTTT.